What follows are 30 T cell receptor beta chains derived from one specimen sequenced in a study of cytomegalovirus exposure and HLA in healthy donors. Primers included in the PCR were 60 Vbeta and 13 Jbeta primers. Measured with immunoSEQ multiplex PCR; TCRdb has only the in-frame clones, and not every one. The sample contains over 75,000 clones, roughly 80% of which appear only once. The source material was PBMCs. These receptors all come from a man in his fifties or sixties in good health and CMV-seropositive.

The chain links TRBV4-3 to TRBJ1-2, with D perhaps TRBD1 (5 bases). The germline V gene encodes CDR1 LGHNA and CDR2 YSLEER. Trimming pared 2 bases from V and 2 bases from J, leaving 12 bases between. The length of the CDR3 is 15 residues. In DNA, the CDR3 is TGCGCCAGCAGCCAACAGTCGCCAGGGAACTATGGCTACACCTTC. Residues: CASSQQSPGNYGYTF.

The chain employs TRBV27 and TRBJ1-6; weak D call: TRBD1 (5 bases). The germline V gene encodes CDR1 MNHEY and CDR2 SMNVEV (reference sequence). The CDR3 consists of 14 residues. V dropped 1 base and J dropped 5 bases, with 6 bases sitting between them. CDR3 coding DNA: TGTGCCAGCAGTTTATTAGGGGATAATTCACCCCTCCACTTT. Its translation is CASSLLGDNSPLHF.

The V call is TRBV5-8, the J call TRBJ2-5; TRBD1 might be the D (6 bases). CDR3 length: 13 amino acids. Germline V lookup: CDR1 SGHTS, CDR2 YDEGEE. V lost 2 bases, J lost 5 bases, and 10 bases lay in between. The CDR3 here is CASSLAQGETQYF. The DNA for the CDR3 is TGTGCCAGCAGCTTAGCACAGGGCGAGACCCAGTACTTC.

This chain connects TRBV5-1 to TRBJ2-7, with 9 bases fitting TRBD1. Germline V lookup: CDR1 SGHRS, CDR2 YFSETQ. This CDR3 has 16 residues. V shed 3 bases, J shed 6 bases, and the junction held 13 bases outside the gene matches. CDR3 region: CASSYITGGVSGEQYF. CDR3 bases: TGCGCCAGCAGCTACATTACAGGGGGCGTATCTGGCGAGCAGTACTTC.

This chain joins TRBV6-1 and TRBJ1-2; 8 bases match TRBD1. Germline values: CDR1 MNHNS, CDR2 SASEGT. V lost 2 bases to trimming and J lost 10 bases; unmatched junction nucleotides: 15. CDR3 length: 16 residues. In DNA form, the CDR3 reads TGTGCCAGCAGTGAATTACCCGGGACAGGATGGCTTGACTACACCTTC. This translates into CASSELPGTGWLDYTF.

This chain uses TRBV19 with TRBJ2-5; D may be TRBD1 (6 bases). CDR1 and CDR2 from the germline V gene are LNHDA and SQIVND (reference sequence). V lost 7 bases and J lost 3, with 18 bases in between. The CDR3 is 15 residues long. CDR3 residues: CASTNTGFEEETQYF. The CDR3 bases are TGTGCCAGTACCAACACAGGGTTTGAGGAAGAGACCCAGTACTTC.

J is TRBJ2-1 and V is TRBV4-3; TRBD2 matches 10 bases. Trimming took 3 bases from V and 0 from J; bases not matched to a gene: 14. Germline CDR1 is LGHNA and CDR2 is YSLEER. The CDR3 runs to 20 residues. Here the CDR3 reads CASSQEAGGLFRSSYNEQFF. For the CDR3, the DNA is TGCGCCAGCAGCCAGGAAGCGGGGGGGTTGTTCCGTAGCTCCTACAATGAGCAGTTCTTC.

This clone was seen a handful of times. This chain uses TRBV19 with TRBJ2-3; D is uncertain. V lost 8 bases, J lost 0 bases, and 9 bases lay in between. The CDR3 is made up of 13 amino acids. From germline, CDR1 is LNHDA and CDR2 SQIVND (reference sequence). The CDR3 sequence is CASRTSSTDTQYF. DNA of the CDR3: TGTGCCAGTCGTACTTCTAGCACAGATACGCAGTATTTT.

This sequence joins TRBV13 and TRBJ2-5; 8 positions match TRBD1. The CDR3 consists of 14 residues. With V trimmed by 5 bases and J by 2 bases, 4 bases remained unmatched. Per the germline V gene, CDR1 is PRHDT and CDR2 is FYEKMQ (reference sequence). CDR3 residues: CASSAWDRQETQYF. The DNA for the CDR3 is TGTGCCAGCAGCGCCTGGGACAGGCAAGAGACCCAGTACTTC.

The chain links TRBV6-5 to TRBJ2-5; D possibly corresponds to TRBD1 (5 bases). Trimming removed 2 bases from V and 0 bases from J, with 13 bases in between. This CDR3 has 16 residues. Germline V CDR1 and CDR2: MNHEY, SVGAGI. The CDR3 spells CASSYGPTDNQETQYF. The CDR3 bases are TGTGCCAGCAGTTACGGCCCGACAGACAACCAAGAGACCCAGTACTTC.

The V and J genes are TRBV7-6 and TRBJ2-1; 9 nucleotides agree with TRBD1. The V gene's germline CDR1 is SGHVS and CDR2 FNYEAQ. CDR3 length: 14 amino acids. The V and J ends lost 6 bases and 7 bases, in that order; junction bases with no gene match: 7. The CDR3 loop is CASSKQGARNEQFF. Here the CDR3 DNA reads TGTGCCAGCAGTAAACAGGGGGCAAGGAATGAGCAGTTCTTC.

This chain connects TRBV19 to TRBJ2-7, with 7 nucleotides matching TRBD1. Germline CDR1 reads LNHDA; CDR2 reads SQIVND (reference sequence). The CDR3 consists of 16 residues. V trimming: 3 bases; J trimming: 2 bases; junction bases outside the gene matches: 10. The CDR3: CASSIGYGGQAYEQYF. The CDR3 bases are TGTGCCAGTAGTATTGGGTACGGTGGACAGGCCTACGAGCAGTACTTC.

This chain joins TRBV10-3 and TRBJ2-2; no firm D call. V was shortened by 4 bases and J by 0 bases, with 6 bases between the two germline ends. This CDR3 comprises 14 residues. Germline-derived CDR1 and CDR2 are ENHRY and SYGVKD. The CDR3 loop is CAISVTANTGELFF. The DNA of the CDR3 is TGTGCCATCAGTGTTACAGCGAACACCGGGGAGCTGTTTTTT.

The chain uses TRBV7-9 and TRBJ1-1; TRBD1 might be the D (5 bases). The CDR3 spans 12 residues. Per germline, CDR1 SEHNR and CDR2 FQNEAQ (reference sequence). Trimming stripped 5 bases from V and 10 bases from J, with 14 bases between. The CDR3 nucleotides read TGTGCCAGCAGCCCGGGGGAGCAGGGAGCTTTCTTT. Translation gives CASSPGEQGAFF.

J is TRBJ1-6 and V is TRBV28; 9 bases fit TRBD1. V was clipped by 4 bases and J by 10 bases; unmatched bases: 8. The CDR3 length is 15 residues. CDR1 is MDHEN and CDR2 is SYDVKM in the germline V gene. The CDR3 protein is CASSSRDRAGSPLHF. In DNA, the CDR3 is TGTGCCAGCAGTTCCCGGGACAGGGCTGGCTCACCCCTCCACTTT.

V is TRBV7-2 and J is TRBJ2-7; the D is unclear. This CDR3 contains 13 residues. Germline V lookup: CDR1 SGHTA, CDR2 FQGNSA. V shed 2 bases and J shed 1 base, with 6 bases lying between them. CDR3 amino acids: CASSLPVSYEQYF. CDR3 nucleotide sequence: TGTGCCAGCAGCTTACCCGTGTCCTACGAGCAGTACTTC.

As DNA, the CDR3 is TGTGCCAGCAGCTTACAAGGGACTGAGAATCAGCCCCAGCATTTT. Its translation is CASSLQGTENQPQHF. This chain links TRBV7-2 with TRBJ1-5, with D possibly TRBD1 on 5 matching bases. The CDR3 covers 15 residues. Deletions cut 2 bases from V and 4 bases from J, with 12 bases between. Germline V lookup: CDR1 SGHTA, CDR2 FQGNSA.

The V gene is TRBV7-9, the J gene TRBJ2-7; 9 bases align to TRBD2. Germline V lookup: CDR1 SEHNR, CDR2 FQNEAQ (reference sequence). The V and J ends lost 3 bases and 0 bases, in that order; junction bases with no gene match: 9. CDR3 length: 17 amino acids. The chain's CDR3 is CASSFGSGGQSSYEQYF. The CDR3 DNA follows: TGTGCCAGCAGCTTTGGTAGCGGGGGCCAGAGCTCCTACGAGCAGTACTTC.

This clone was recorded a few times. The chain couples TRBV25-1 to TRBJ1-1, with D possibly being TRBD1 (6 bases). This CDR3 contains 14 residues. The V end lost 7 bases, the J end lost 5 bases, and 17 bases lay between the germline ends. Germline V gene lookup returns CDR1 MGHDK and CDR2 SYGVNS. In DNA, the CDR3 is TGTGCCAGCAACCTAGGGGGAAGAGGGACTGAAGCTTTCTTT. Protein product: CASNLGGRGTEAFF.

The chain recombines TRBV4-3 with TRBJ2-7; 10 bases line up with TRBD2. The CDR3 covers 19 residues. Germline V gives CDR1 LGHNA, CDR2 YSLEER. J gave up 0 bases and V 1 base, and 12 bases lay outside the gene matches. The CDR3 protein is CASSQGSRVAGGSSYEQYF. In nucleotides, the CDR3 is TGCGCCAGCAGCCAAGGCTCTCGGGTAGCGGGGGGAAGCTCCTACGAGCAGTACTTC.

The genes are TRBV2 and TRBJ2-1; 11 bases agree with TRBD2. The CDR3 loop spans 16 amino acids. Per the germline V gene, CDR1 is SNHLY and CDR2 is FYNNEI. V shed 6 bases and J 7 bases; nucleotides not matched to a gene: 11. The CDR3 reads CASRAIAGGHLNEQFF. The CDR3 DNA reads as TGTGCCAGCAGAGCCATAGCGGGGGGGCATTTGAATGAGCAGTTCTTC.

The V call is TRBV6-4, the J call TRBJ1-2; D possibly corresponds to TRBD1 (5 bases). From germline, CDR1 is MRHNA and CDR2 SNTAGT. This CDR3 has 12 residues. Trimming pared 2 bases from V and 5 bases from J, leaving 6 bases between. CDR3 amino acids: CASSDGGYGYTF. Here the CDR3 DNA reads TGTGCCAGCAGTGACGGGGGGTATGGCTACACCTTC.

This clone was observed a handful of times. This sequence joins TRBV2 and TRBJ1-1; D is possibly TRBD1 (6 bases). This CDR3 comprises 16 residues. Germline V CDR1 and CDR2: SNHLY, FYNNEI. V dropped 9 bases and J dropped 6 bases, with 26 bases sitting between them. CDR3 residues: CASMYRPGGARSEAFF. As DNA, the CDR3 is TGTGCCAGTATGTACCGTCCGGGGGGCGCGAGGTCTGAAGCTTTCTTT.

This clone has just one count. This chain uses TRBV7-9 with TRBJ2-5; TRBD1 agrees at 7 bases. This CDR3 has 15 amino acids. Germline CDR1 is SEHNR and CDR2 is FQNEAQ (reference sequence). With 4 bases clipped from V and 1 base from J, the junction kept 6 bases outside the gene matches. The CDR3 coding sequence is TGTGCCAGCAGCTCGCCCACAGGGGCCCAAGAGACCCAGTACTTC. Translated, it gives CASSSPTGAQETQYF.

The CDR3 sequence is CASSDRTSYNSPLHF. The CDR3 region has the DNA TGTGCCAGCAGCGACAGGACCTCCTATAATTCACCCCTCCACTTT. The gene calls are TRBV13 and TRBJ1-6, with D maybe TRBD1 (6 bases). The CDR3 covers 15 residues. CDR1 is PRHDT, CDR2 FYEKMQ, per germline (reference sequence). Trimming left V 5 bases short and J 0 bases short, with 8 bases between.

This chain connects TRBV10-3 to TRBJ2-1; a weak D match, TRBD2 (6 bases). The CDR3 consists of 13 residues. Germline assignment: CDR1 ENHRY and CDR2 SYGVKD. Trimming pared 5 bases from V and 5 bases from J, leaving 10 bases between. The CDR3: CAISSGGNNEQFF. The CDR3 region has the DNA TGTGCCATCAGTTCCGGGGGAAACAATGAGCAGTTCTTC.

To note about this clone: The junction differs from germline at one of its ends, possibly a read error. The chain carries TRBV5-1 and TRBJ1-2; 8 nucleotides align to TRBD1. Germline V lookup: CDR1 SGHRS, CDR2 YFSETQ. CDR3 length equals 15 residues. The CDR3 is CASSLAGTGSYGCTF. CDR3 DNA sequence: TGCGCCAGCAGCTTGGCCGGGACAGGTTCCTATGGCTGCACCTTC.

This clone was counted a few times. Sequence at one end of the junction differs from germline and may be a read error. The chain recombines TRBV27 with TRBJ1-5; D unresolved. The germline V gene encodes CDR1 MNHEY and CDR2 SMNVEV (reference sequence). CDR3 length equals 13 residues. CDR3 coding DNA: TGTGCCAGCAGTTTCGGTTCTGGTCAGGCCCAGCATTTT. Translated, it gives CASSFGSGQAQHF.

The chain uses TRBV7-2 and TRBJ2-3; 13 bases agree with TRBD2. The CDR3 covers 16 residues. J gave up 10 bases and V 4 bases, and 11 bases lay outside the gene matches. The germline gives CDR1 SGHTA, CDR2 FQGNSA. This chain's CDR3 is CASSSQSGTSGVSQYF. CDR3 in DNA: TGTGCCAGCAGCTCTCAATCCGGGACTAGCGGGGTGTCGCAGTATTTT.

V usage is TRBV4-1 and J usage is TRBJ2-3; D might be TRBD2 (7 bases). Germline V lookup: CDR1 MGHRA, CDR2 YSYEKL. V was shortened by 6 bases and J by 2 bases, with 12 bases between the two germline ends. The CDR3 spans 14 residues. The CDR3 bases are TGCGCCAGCAGACGGGGGGCCTTCACAGATACGCAGTATTTT. This encodes CASRRGAFTDTQYF.